This T cell receptor beta chain comes out of a study of post-analysis software for immune sequencing data. The overall study: Disease trajectories encompassed relapsing-remitting, secondary progressive and progressive-relapsing multiple sclerosis.

This clonotype was picked up a small number of times. Its target is unknown. Unique molecular identifiers were built into the TCR beta cDNA libraries. TCRdb recomputed calls from the PCR reads with MiXCR, one row per CDR3 protein. The sample includes roughly 670,000 distinct CDR3 sequences, roughly three fifths of them seen just once. The study's findings and limits: Normalized Chao1 diversity was significantly reduced in patients versus controls.

Sequenced sample: blood. The sequence came from a girl aged 2 to 9 with multiple sclerosis.

The CDR3 coding sequence is TGCAGTGCTAGAGATCAAGTGGGCCCGGGCTACACCTTC. Its protein is CSARDQVGPGYTF. The chain couples TRBV20-1 to TRBJ1-2; D remains ambiguous. Trimming removed 0 bases from V and 8 bases from J, with 13 bases in between. Germline V gene lookup returns CDR1 DFQATT and CDR2 SNEGSKA (reference sequence). CDR3 length: 13 residues.